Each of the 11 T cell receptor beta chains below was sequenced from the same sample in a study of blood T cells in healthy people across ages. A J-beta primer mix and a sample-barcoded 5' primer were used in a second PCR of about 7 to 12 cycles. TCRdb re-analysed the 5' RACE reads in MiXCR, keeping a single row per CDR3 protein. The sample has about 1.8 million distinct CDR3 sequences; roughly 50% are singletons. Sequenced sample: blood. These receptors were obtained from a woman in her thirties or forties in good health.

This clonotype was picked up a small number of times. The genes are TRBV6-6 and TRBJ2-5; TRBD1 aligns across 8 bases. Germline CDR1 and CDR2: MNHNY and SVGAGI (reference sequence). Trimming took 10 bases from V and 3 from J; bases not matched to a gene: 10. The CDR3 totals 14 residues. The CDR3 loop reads CATIGQGEKETQYF. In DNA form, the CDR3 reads TGTGCCACCATAGGACAGGGAGAAAAAGAGACCCAGTACTTC.

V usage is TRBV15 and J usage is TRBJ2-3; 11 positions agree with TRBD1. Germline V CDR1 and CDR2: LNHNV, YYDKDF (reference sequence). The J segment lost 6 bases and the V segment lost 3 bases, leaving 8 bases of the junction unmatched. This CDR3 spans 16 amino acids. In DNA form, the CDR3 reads TGTGCCACCAGCAGGAGGGACAGGGGGGAGGGGGATACGCAGTATTTT. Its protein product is CATSRRDRGEGDTQYF.

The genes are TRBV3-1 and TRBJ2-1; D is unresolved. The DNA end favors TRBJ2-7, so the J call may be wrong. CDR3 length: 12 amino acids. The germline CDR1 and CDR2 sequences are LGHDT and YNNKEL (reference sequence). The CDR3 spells CASDDSYNEQYF. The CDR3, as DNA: TGTGCCAGCGACGACTCCTACAATGAGCAGTACTTC.

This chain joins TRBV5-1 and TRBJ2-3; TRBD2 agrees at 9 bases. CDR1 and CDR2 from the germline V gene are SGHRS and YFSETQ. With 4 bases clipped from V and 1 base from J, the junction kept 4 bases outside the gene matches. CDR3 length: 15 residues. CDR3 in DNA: TGCGCCAGCAGCACGGGACTAGCTGGCACAGATACGCAGTATTTT. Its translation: CASSTGLAGTDTQYF.

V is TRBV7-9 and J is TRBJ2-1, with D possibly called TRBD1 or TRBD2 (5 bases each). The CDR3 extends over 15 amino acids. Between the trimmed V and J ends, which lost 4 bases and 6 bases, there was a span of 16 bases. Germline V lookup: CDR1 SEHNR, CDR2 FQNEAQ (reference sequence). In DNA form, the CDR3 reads TGTGCCAGCAGCTCAATAGGGACCTCTACCAATGAGCAGTTCTTC. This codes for CASSSIGTSTNEQFF.

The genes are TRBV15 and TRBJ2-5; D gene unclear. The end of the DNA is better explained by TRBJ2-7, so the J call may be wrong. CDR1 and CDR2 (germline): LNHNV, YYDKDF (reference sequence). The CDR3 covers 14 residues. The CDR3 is CATSFSGSNSEQYF. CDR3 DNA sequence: TGTGCCACCAGTTTCTCAGGATCCAACAGCGAGCAGTACTTC.

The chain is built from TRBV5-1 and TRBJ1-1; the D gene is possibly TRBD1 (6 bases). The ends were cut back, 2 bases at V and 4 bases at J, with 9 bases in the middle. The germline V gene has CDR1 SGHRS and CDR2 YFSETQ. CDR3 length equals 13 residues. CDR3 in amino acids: CASSFNRVTEAFF. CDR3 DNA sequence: TGCGCCAGCAGCTTCAACAGGGTCACTGAAGCTTTCTTT.

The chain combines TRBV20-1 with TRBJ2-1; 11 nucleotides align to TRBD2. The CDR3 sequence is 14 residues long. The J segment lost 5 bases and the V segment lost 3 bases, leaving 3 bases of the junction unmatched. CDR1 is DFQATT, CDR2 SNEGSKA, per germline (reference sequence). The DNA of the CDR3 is TGCAGTGCTAGGGTACTAGCGGGGGACAATGAGCAGTTCTTC. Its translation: CSARVLAGDNEQFF.

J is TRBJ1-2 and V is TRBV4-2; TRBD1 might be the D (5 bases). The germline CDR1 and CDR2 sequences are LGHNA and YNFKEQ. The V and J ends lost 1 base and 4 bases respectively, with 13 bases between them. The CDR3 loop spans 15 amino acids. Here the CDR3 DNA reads TGTGCCAGCAGCCAAGGGGAGGGGATAATCTATGGCTACACCTTC. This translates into CASSQGEGIIYGYTF.

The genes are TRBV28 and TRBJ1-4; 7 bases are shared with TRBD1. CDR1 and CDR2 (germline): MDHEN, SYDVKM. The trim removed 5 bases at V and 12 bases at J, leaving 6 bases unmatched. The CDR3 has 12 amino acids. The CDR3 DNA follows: TGTGCCAGCAGTCGCGGGACAGACGAACTGTTTTTT. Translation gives CASSRGTDELFF.

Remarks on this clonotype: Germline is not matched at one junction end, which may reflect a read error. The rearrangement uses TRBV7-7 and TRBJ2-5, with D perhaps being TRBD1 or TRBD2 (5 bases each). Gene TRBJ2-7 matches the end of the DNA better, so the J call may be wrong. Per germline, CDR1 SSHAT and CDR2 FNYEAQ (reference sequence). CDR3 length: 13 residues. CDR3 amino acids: CASSLEGTHEQYF. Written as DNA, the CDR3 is TGTGCTAGCAGCTTAGAAGGGACCCACGAGCAGTACTTC.